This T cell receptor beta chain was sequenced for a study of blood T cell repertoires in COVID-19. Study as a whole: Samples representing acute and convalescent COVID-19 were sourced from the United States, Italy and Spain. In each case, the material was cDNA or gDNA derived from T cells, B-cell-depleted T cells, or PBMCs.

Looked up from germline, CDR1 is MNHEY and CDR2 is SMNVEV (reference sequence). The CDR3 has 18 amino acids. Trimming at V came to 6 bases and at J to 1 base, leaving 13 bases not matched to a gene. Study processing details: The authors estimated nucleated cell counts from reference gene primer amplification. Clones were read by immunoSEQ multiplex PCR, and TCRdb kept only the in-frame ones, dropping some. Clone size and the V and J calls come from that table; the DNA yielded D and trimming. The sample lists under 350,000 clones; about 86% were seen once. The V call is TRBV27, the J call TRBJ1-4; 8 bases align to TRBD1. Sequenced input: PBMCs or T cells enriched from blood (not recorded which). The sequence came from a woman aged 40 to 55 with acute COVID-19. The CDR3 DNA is TGTGCCAGCAGCCCTTGGACAGGGACGACCCTAACTAATGAAAAACTGTTTTTT. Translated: CASSPWTGTTLTNEKLFF.